The entry below describes one TCR beta chain. Its antigen is as yet unknown. It was with 60 Vbeta and 13 Jbeta primers that the PCR ran. Profiled with immunoSEQ multiplex PCR; TCRdb holds only in-frame clones, not every one. The repertoire holds 150,000 or so clones, about 74% seen once, with 5.5% to 8.5% in the top ten. This specimen comes from a study of cytomegalovirus exposure and HLA in healthy donors. General study points: In a later analysis, TCR beta V- and J-gene trimming showed a link to a missense DCLRE1C variant.

V trimming: 4 bases; J trimming: 8 bases; junction bases outside the gene matches: 13. Germline-derived CDR1 and CDR2 are LGHNA and YSLEER. There are 15 residues in the CDR3. Nominal health characterized the donors when sampled, though unrecorded immune exposures were likely. The V and J genes are TRBV4-3 and TRBJ1-2; 7 bases match TRBD1. Source material: PBMCs. This receptor was obtained from a male donor in good health and CMV-seronegative. Here the CDR3 DNA reads TGCGCCAGCAGCCTCACCCTGGAGGGGGCGCCGGGCTACACCTTC. Translating gives CASSLTLEGAPGYTF.